The 9 T cell receptor beta chains below were found in one sample sequenced in a study of human T cells and chemical hapten exposure. TCRdb analysed the RACE reads with MiXCR anew, one entry per CDR3 protein. The top ten clones hold about 2.5% of a sample with 84,000 or so distinct CDR3 sequences, about 8% of them seen once. Time point given: pre-sensitization, week 0. Treatment meaning: therapeutic diphenylcyclopropenone sensitization with weekly scalp DPC. This specimen was whole blood, taken in connection with sensitization to the hapten diphenylcyclopropenone (DPC). These receptors were obtained from a man in his forties or fifties with alopecia areata. Some clones in this sample may be carry-over from other donors' samples.

This clonotype has at least ten counts. The chain employs TRBV28 and TRBJ1-2; 7 bases are shared with TRBD1. This CDR3 has 13 amino acids. J was trimmed by 8 bases and V by 1 base; bases with no gene match: 4. Germline CDR1 MDHEN, CDR2 SYDVKM. The CDR3 is CASSLLQGQGYTF. CDR3 nucleotide sequence: TGTGCCAGCAGTTTATTACAGGGGCAGGGCTACACCTTC.

This clonotype has a count of ten or more. The CDR3 coding sequence is TGCGCCAGCAGCCCGTCATTAGGGACTAGCGGGACCTACGAGCAGTACTTC. It codes for CASSPSLGTSGTYEQYF. The chain has TRBV4-3 and TRBJ2-7; 13 bases are shared with TRBD2. The CDR3 sequence is 17 residues long. Per the germline V gene, CDR1 is LGHNA and CDR2 is YSLEER. Unmatched junction bases numbered 8, after V lost 4 bases and J lost 2 bases.

This clonotype was seen a handful of times. The rearrangement joins TRBV20-1 to TRBJ2-1, with D possibly being TRBD1 or TRBD2 (5 bases each). The germline gives CDR1 DFQATT, CDR2 SNEGSKA (reference sequence). The CDR3 length is 18 residues. V lost 0 bases to trimming and J lost 10 bases, with 28 bases between them. The CDR3 loop is CSARDQGQRGGSGREQFF. The CDR3 DNA reads TGCAGTGCTAGAGATCAAGGGCAGAGGGGCGGCAGTGGACGCGAGCAGTTCTTC.

As regards this clonotype: A junction end diverges from the germline sequence, so it may reflect a read error. The chain couples TRBV7-7 to TRBJ2-2, with 9 positions matching TRBD1. The germline V gene has CDR1 SSHAT and CDR2 FNYEAQ (reference sequence). This CDR3 spans 15 amino acids. The CDR3 sequence: CASTVDRGSTGELFF. The CDR3 nucleotides read TGTGCTAGCACCGTCGACAGGGGGAGCACCGGGGAGCTGTTTTTT. The full variable domain, completed using reference TRBV7-7 and TRBJ2-2, is GAGVSQSPRYKVTKRGQDVTLRCDPISSHATLYWYQQALGQGPEFLTYFNYEAQPDKSGLPSDRFSAERPEGSISTLTIQRTEQRDSAMYRCASTVDRGSTGELFFGEGSRLTVL.

The chain uses TRBV6-1 and TRBJ2-6; D may be TRBD1 or TRBD2 (5 bases each). CDR1 and CDR2 from the germline V gene are MNHNS and SASEGT. CDR3 length equals 18 residues. V shed 1 base and J shed 0 bases, with 13 bases lying between them. CDR3 protein: CASSEVGTGLSGANVLTF. The CDR3 bases are TGTGCCAGCAGTGAAGTCGGGACCGGTCTCTCTGGGGCCAACGTCCTGACTTTC.

Regarding this clonotype: No conserved phenylalanine or tryptophan ends this CDR3, so it is likely a read error. The chain is built from TRBV9 and TRBJ2-7, with 9 bases matching TRBD1. This CDR3 spans 14 amino acids. V lost 2 bases to trimming and J lost 4 bases; unmatched junction nucleotides: 4. Looked up from germline, CDR1 is SGDLS and CDR2 is YYNGEE. In DNA form, the CDR3 reads TGTGCCAGCAGCGTGCTGGGACAGGGATACGAGCAGTACTCC. It codes for CASSVLGQGYEQYS.

This clonotype was seen at least ten times. The chain has TRBV7-9 and TRBJ2-3; 11 positions match TRBD2. The CDR3 has 16 residues. Germline V lookup: CDR1 SEHNR, CDR2 FQNEAQ (reference sequence). The ends lost 5 bases at V and 6 bases at J; junction bases unmatched: 10. Written as DNA, the CDR3 is TGTGCCAGCAGCCCACTCCGGACTAGCGGGTTTGATACGCAGTATTTT. Protein product: CASSPLRTSGFDTQYF.

Concerning this clonotype itself: At one boundary the junction diverges from the germline segment, which might be a read error. The chain combines TRBV6-2 or TRBV6-3 with TRBJ1-3, with D maybe TRBD1 (5 bases). The germline V gene encodes CDR1 MNHEY and CDR2 SVGEGT. The CDR3 spans 16 residues. CDR3 amino acids: CASTQVKGISGDTIYF. In DNA, the CDR3 is TGTGCCAGCACACAGGTCAAGGGGATATCTGGAGACACCATATATTTT.

At least ten counts were recorded for this clonotype. The chain employs TRBV7-8 and TRBJ2-5; D call uncertain. This CDR3 comprises 15 residues. Trimming removed 5 bases from V and 4 bases from J, with 17 bases in between. CDR1 SGHVS and CDR2 FQNEAQ come from the germline V gene. CDR3 in DNA: TGTGCCAGCAGCCTAGATTGGACCGCGTCAGAGACCCAGTACTTC. This gives the protein CASSLDWTASETQYF.